These 30 T cell receptor beta chains share one sample of origin, sequenced in a study of blood T cells in healthy people across ages (dated by TCRdb to the mid-2010s). Receptor libraries were prepared by 5' RACE. A second PCR of 7 to 11 cycles was performed with a sample-barcoded 5' primer and a J-beta primer mix. TCRdb ran its own pipeline on the public reads, namely fastp trimming at Q25 and MiXCR clone calling, and kept in-frame beta chains. One record per CDR3 amino acid sequence lists the most common genes and DNA. Within this sample are approximately 1,700,000 distinct CDR3 sequences, with about two fifths of them counted one time only. Together, the top ten hold roughly 24% of the sample. The specimen was blood. These TCRs come from a human donor in good health.

The chain uses TRBV6-1 and TRBJ1-2; the match to TRBD1 covers 9 bases. CDR3 length: 12 residues. Germline-derived CDR1 and CDR2 are MNHNS and SASEGT. J gave up 7 bases and V 7 bases, and 4 bases lay outside the gene matches. CDR3 in amino acids: CASTGQGSGYTF. For the CDR3, the DNA is TGTGCCAGCACGGGACAGGGAAGTGGCTACACCTTC.

This clonotype was seen only a few times. The genes are TRBV2 and TRBJ1-1; maybe TRBD1 (5 bases). The CDR3 has 14 amino acids. Germline CDR1 and CDR2: SNHLY and FYNNEI. V dropped 8 bases and J dropped 1 base, with 14 bases sitting between them. The CDR3 here is CASHSLTANTEAFF. CDR3 sequence (DNA): TGTGCCAGCCATTCTCTGACAGCGAACACTGAAGCTTTCTTT.

V and J are TRBV7-2 and TRBJ1-2; D may be TRBD1 (5 bases). V was pared by 5 bases and J by 5 bases, with 15 bases between. Germline V gene data show CDR1 as SGHTA and CDR2 as FQGNSA. CDR3 length equals 14 residues. The CDR3 nucleotides read TGTGCCAGCAGCGGGGCAGGATCTCTATATGGCTACACCTTC. Its protein is CASSGAGSLYGYTF. The complete variable domain, with remaining parts taken from reference TRBV7-2 and TRBJ1-2, reads GAGVSQSPSNKVTEKGKDVELRCDPISGHTALYWYRQSLGQGLEFLIYFQGNSAPDKSGLPSDRFSAERTGGSVSTLTIQRTQQEDSAVYLCASSGAGSLYGYTFGSGTRLTVV.

In this sample, this clonotype turned up a few times. The chain combines TRBV6-1 with TRBJ2-7, with unresolved D. Germline V gene data show CDR1 as MNHNS and CDR2 as SASEGT. Trimming left V 1 base short and J 1 base short, with 5 bases between. This CDR3 spans 13 amino acids. The CDR3 nucleotides are TGTGCCAGCAGTGAAGGGATGTCCTACGAGCAGTACTTC. Translating it yields CASSEGMSYEQYF.

The CDR3 protein is CASSFGSSGELFF. In DNA, the CDR3 is TGCGCCAGCAGCTTCGGGAGCTCCGGGGAGCTGTTTTTT. V is TRBV5-1 and J is TRBJ2-2; tentatively, D is TRBD2 (6 bases). V lost 2 bases and J lost 6, with 8 bases in between. This CDR3 has 13 amino acids. Germline CDR1 and CDR2: SGHRS and YFSETQ. The full variable domain, in which reference TRBV5-1 and TRBJ2-2 provide the parts outside the CDR3, is KAGVTQTPRYLIKTRGQQVTLSCSPISGHRSVSWYQQTPGQGLQFLFEYFSETQRNKGNFPGRFSGRQFSNSRSEMNVSTLELGDSALYLCASSFGSSGELFFGEGSRLTVL.

The chain uses TRBV9 and TRBJ1-1, with TRBD1 identical over 8 bases. Germline-derived CDR1 and CDR2 are SGDLS and YYNGEE. There are 15 residues in the CDR3. With 3 bases clipped from V and 1 base from J, the junction kept 5 bases outside the gene matches. CDR3 nucleotide sequence: TGTGCCAGCAGCGGAGGAGGGACAGGGAACACTGAAGCTTTCTTT. Translating gives CASSGGGTGNTEAFF.

There are a few counts of this clonotype. The rearrangement links TRBV29-1 to TRBJ1-2; a weak D match, TRBD1 (5 bases). Looked up from germline, CDR1 is SQVTM and CDR2 is ANQGSEA. V lost 4 bases to trimming and J lost 2 bases, with 14 bases between them. There are 14 residues in the CDR3. The CDR3 DNA reads TGCAGCGTTGTAGGGGAGGGCGGAAACTATGGCTACACCTTC. Protein: CSVVGEGGNYGYTF.

This clonotype was observed a few times. The chain has TRBV13 and TRBJ2-4; D gene uncertain. There are 14 residues in the CDR3. Germline-derived CDR1 and CDR2 are PRHDT and FYEKMQ (reference sequence). Trimming took off 5 bases at V and 0 bases at J, with 8 bases between the two ends. The CDR3 region has the DNA TGTGCCAGCAGCCGCGAAGGAGCCAAAAACATTCAGTACTTC. This encodes CASSREGAKNIQYF.

Notes on this clonotype: Being one base from a much bigger clone, this may be a read error. J is TRBJ2-5 and V is TRBV10-3; 9 positions agree with TRBD1. The CDR3 runs to 13 residues. Germline loops: CDR1 ENHRY, CDR2 SYGVKD. The DNA of the CDR3 is TGTGCCATCAGCGGAGACAGGGGGGAGACCCGGTACTTC. This codes for CAISGDRGETRYF.

This chain uses TRBV29-1 with TRBJ2-7, with D possibly being TRBD2 (5 bases). TRBJ2-5 explains the end of the DNA better; the J call may be wrong. Germline V gives CDR1 SQVTM, CDR2 ANQGSEA. The CDR3 runs to 12 residues. The CDR3 sequence is CSVGGPGGTQYF. DNA for the CDR3: TGCAGCGTTGGAGGCCCTGGAGGGACCCAGTACTTC.

This clonotype was picked up a small number of times. The chain combines TRBV7-9 with TRBJ2-7, with D perhaps TRBD1 (6 bases). The V gene's germline CDR1 is SEHNR and CDR2 FQNEAQ (reference sequence). Trimming took 5 bases from V and 1 from J, leaving 15 bases between them. The CDR3 covers 15 residues. CDR3 nucleotide sequence: TGTGCCAGCAGCCATGGACAGATCCTTTCCTACGAGCAGTACTTC. This encodes CASSHGQILSYEQYF.

V usage is TRBV5-4 and J usage is TRBJ2-7; 8 nucleotides agree with TRBD1. The CDR3 has 15 residues. Germline-derived CDR1 and CDR2 are SGHNT and YYREEE (reference sequence). Unmatched junction bases numbered 16, after V lost 10 bases and J lost 4 bases. CDR3 DNA: TGTGCCCTAAACACCGTGGGCAGGGGGCTGTACGAGCAGTACTTC. It specifies CALNTVGRGLYEQYF.

This clonotype has only one observation. The V and J genes are TRBV2 and TRBJ2-5, with 10 bases identical to TRBD1. Germline V gene sequence: CDR1 SNHLY, CDR2 FYNNEI. The CDR3 runs 14 residues. V was pared by 9 bases and J by 5 bases, with 9 bases of the junction left unmatched. The CDR3 sequence: CARKDRGLWETQYF. In nucleotides, the CDR3 is TGTGCCAGAAAAGACAGGGGGCTTTGGGAGACCCAGTACTTC.

This clonotype appeared a few times. The V and J genes are TRBV5-1 and TRBJ1-2; D not resolved. Germline CDR1 and CDR2: SGHRS and YFSETQ. There are 15 residues in the CDR3. V lost 4 bases to trimming and J lost 2 bases, with 15 bases between them. CDR3 residues: CASSPSSAGNYGYTF. CDR3 nucleotides: TGCGCCAGCAGCCCCTCGTCGGCGGGGAACTATGGCTACACCTTC.

The chain links TRBV9 to TRBJ2-2; either TRBD1 or TRBD2 may supply D (6 bases each). The germline gives CDR1 SGDLS, CDR2 YYNGEE. CDR3 length: 17 residues. The germline V and J ends were trimmed by 4 bases and 0 bases, with 16 bases remaining between them. CDR3 protein: CASSPRGRGPNTGELFF. CDR3 in DNA: TGTGCCAGCAGCCCCCGAGGTCGGGGGCCGAACACCGGGGAGCTGTTTTTT.

This chain uses TRBV25-1 with TRBJ1-2, with unresolved D. There are 13 residues in the CDR3. V was trimmed by 10 bases and J by 7 bases, leaving 19 bases between them. The germline V gene encodes CDR1 MGHDK and CDR2 SYGVNS. This chain's CDR3 is CATKHILGGGYTF. The CDR3 DNA reads as TGTGCCACCAAACATATACTGGGAGGTGGCTACACCTTC.

The V and J genes are TRBV28 and TRBJ2-4; D may be TRBD2 (6 bases). V was shortened by 5 bases and J by 13 bases, with 12 bases between the two germline ends. The CDR3 covers 11 residues. Germline CDR1 reads MDHEN; CDR2 reads SYDVKM. The DNA for the CDR3 is TGTGCCAGCAGTGGATCGGGACTGCAGTACTTC. This codes for CASSGSGLQYF.

This clonotype was seen more than once but under ten times. The chain joins TRBV12-3 or TRBV12-4 to TRBJ2-7, with D possibly matching TRBD2 (5 bases). The CDR3 contains 13 residues. The V end was cut by 7 bases, the J end by 3 bases, with 13 bases between. CDR3 nucleotides: TGTGCCAGCATGTCGGGAACTGGCTACGAGCAGTACTTC. Translated, it gives CASMSGTGYEQYF.

This clonotype has at least ten counts. This sequence joins TRBV6-2 or TRBV6-3 and TRBJ1-2; 7 bases are a match to TRBD1. The V gene end was trimmed by 5 bases and the J gene end by 5 bases; junction bases not matched to a gene: 11. Germline CDR1 MNHEY, CDR2 SVGEGT. The CDR3 extends over 15 amino acids. The DNA of the CDR3 is TGTGCCAGCAGTACGAGCTCGGACAGGCTTTATGGCTACACCTTC. It is translated as CASSTSSDRLYGYTF.

The rearrangement uses TRBV18 and TRBJ2-7; 12 positions agree with TRBD2. The germline V gene encodes CDR1 KGHSH and CDR2 LQKENI. This CDR3 is 16 amino acids long. With 3 bases clipped from V and 3 bases from J, the junction kept 6 bases outside the gene matches. The CDR3 region is CASSPLLAGGGYEQYF. As DNA, the CDR3 is TGTGCCAGCTCACCCCTACTAGCGGGGGGTGGCTACGAGCAGTACTTC.

The V and J genes are TRBV28 and TRBJ1-2, with D tentatively TRBD1 (5 bases). There are 14 residues in the CDR3. Germline CDR1 reads MDHEN; CDR2 reads SYDVKM. With 7 bases removed from V and 2 bases from J, the gap between germline ends came to 14 bases. The CDR3 sequence is CASTTRVGNYGYTF. For the CDR3, the DNA is TGTGCCAGCACCACCAGGGTTGGGAACTATGGCTACACCTTC.

This clonotype has just a few counts. This rearrangement joins TRBV28 to TRBJ2-2; 8 bases agree with TRBD2. Germline V lookup: CDR1 MDHEN, CDR2 SYDVKM. V shed 6 bases and J 7 bases; nucleotides not matched to a gene: 13. The CDR3 has 16 residues. As DNA, the CDR3 is TGTGCCAGCAGGCTGGGGTCTAGCGGGTCGAGCGGGGAGCTGTTTTTT. It translates to CASRLGSSGSSGELFF.

The chain combines TRBV2 with TRBJ1-2; D is undetermined. V was pared by 11 bases and J by 0 bases, with 16 bases between. Per germline, CDR1 SNHLY and CDR2 FYNNEI. The CDR3 contains 14 residues. The CDR3 DNA is TGTGCCTGGGCATCTGGAAAAGCTAACTATGGCTACACCTTC. As protein: CAWASGKANYGYTF. Drawing the rest from reference TRBV2 and TRBJ1-2, the complete variable domain is EPEVTQTPSHQVTQMGQEVILRCVPISNHLYFYWYRQILGQKVEFLVSFYNNEISEKSEIFDDQFSVERPDGSNFTLKIRSTKLEDSAMYFCAWASGKANYGYTFGSGTRLTVV.

The gene calls are TRBV12-3 or TRBV12-4 and TRBJ1-2; a weak D match, TRBD1 (5 bases). This CDR3 has 12 amino acids. The V and J ends lost 5 bases and 8 bases respectively, with 12 bases between them. CDR3 amino acids: CASSPVGVGYTF. CDR3 sequence (DNA): TGTGCCAGCAGTCCCGTGGGGGTAGGCTACACCTTC.

V and J are TRBV7-6 and TRBJ1-3; D remains ambiguous. Germline V gives CDR1 SGHVS, CDR2 FNYEAQ. The V end lost 5 bases, the J end lost 0 bases, and 20 bases lay between the germline ends. CDR3 length equals 18 residues. In DNA, the CDR3 is TGTGCCAGCAGCGCCGTGGTAGCCAGTCCGAGCTCTGGAAACACCATATATTTT. Amino acids: CASSAVVASPSSGNTIYF.

J is TRBJ2-5 and V is TRBV12-3 or TRBV12-4, with a weak D call TRBD1 (5 bases). V dropped 8 bases and J dropped 1 base, with 14 bases sitting between them. The CDR3 sequence is 14 residues long. CDR3 protein: CASGDTTVQETQYF. The CDR3 DNA is TGTGCCAGCGGCGACACGACAGTCCAAGAGACCCAGTACTTC.

This clonotype was picked up many times. The V and J genes are TRBV7-2 and TRBJ2-4; 7 bases are shared with TRBD1. This CDR3 contains 15 residues. Unmatched junction bases numbered 12, after V lost 5 bases and J lost 8 bases. Germline lookup yields CDR1 SGHTA and CDR2 FQGNSA. The CDR3: CASSLEDRTLDIQYF. CDR3 coding DNA: TGTGCCAGCAGCCTGGAGGACAGGACGTTGGACATTCAGTACTTC.

The rearrangement joins TRBV6-5 to TRBJ1-1; a possible D gene is TRBD1 (6 bases). Germline V gives CDR1 MNHEY, CDR2 SVGAGI. Deletions cut 0 bases from V and 0 bases from J, with 11 bases between. The CDR3 spans 16 residues. CDR3 nucleotides: TGTGCCAGCAGTTACTCGGAGGGGGAGCTGAACACTGAAGCTTTCTTT. Protein product: CASSYSEGELNTEAFF.

This clonotype was picked up a small number of times. This chain uses TRBV25-1 with TRBJ1-2; a possible D gene is TRBD1 (5 bases). Germline-derived CDR1 and CDR2 are MGHDK and SYGVNS. The CDR3 totals 17 residues. V was trimmed by 1 base and J by 8 bases, leaving 23 bases between them. Here the CDR3 DNA reads TGTGCCAGCAGTGAATGGGGCAGGGAGGGAGATTTATACGGCTACACCTTC. Protein sequence: CASSEWGREGDLYGYTF.

This chain uses TRBV20-1 with TRBJ2-5; 10 bases are shared with TRBD2. Germline V CDR1 and CDR2: DFQATT, SNEGSKA (reference sequence). J lost 2 bases, V lost 6 bases, and 6 bases had no gene match. CDR3 length: 14 amino acids. In nucleotides, the CDR3 is TGCAGTGCACTAAAGCGGGGGGGGCAAGAGACCCAGTACTTC. It yields the protein CSALKRGGQETQYF.